This T cell receptor (beta chain) came from a study of T cell clonotyping in hematopoietic cell transplantation. V was cut by 1 base and J by 8 bases, with 8 bases left in between. The CDR3 loop spans 11 amino acids. The germline V gene encodes CDR1 SQVTM and CDR2 ANQGSEA. Produced via immunoSEQ multiplex PCR; TCRdb's table is partial and in-frame only. The table includes under 20,000 clones, roughly 90% detected once. The chain couples TRBV29-1 to TRBJ1-2; D is unresolved. This TCR derives from a man in his fifties in good health. Some clones in this sample may be carry-over from other donors' samples. What was sequenced was peripheral blood mononuclear cells. The CDR3 sequence: CSVEGLRGYTF. In DNA, the CDR3 is TGCAGCGTTGAAGGCCTTCGAGGCTACACCTTC. The complete variable domain, with remaining parts taken from reference TRBV29-1 and TRBJ1-2, reads SAVISQKPSRDICQRGTSLTIQCQVDSQVTMMFWYRQQPGQSLTLIATANQGSEATYESGFVIDKFPISRPNLTFSTLTVSNMSPEDSSIYLCSVEGLRGYTFGSGTRLTVV.